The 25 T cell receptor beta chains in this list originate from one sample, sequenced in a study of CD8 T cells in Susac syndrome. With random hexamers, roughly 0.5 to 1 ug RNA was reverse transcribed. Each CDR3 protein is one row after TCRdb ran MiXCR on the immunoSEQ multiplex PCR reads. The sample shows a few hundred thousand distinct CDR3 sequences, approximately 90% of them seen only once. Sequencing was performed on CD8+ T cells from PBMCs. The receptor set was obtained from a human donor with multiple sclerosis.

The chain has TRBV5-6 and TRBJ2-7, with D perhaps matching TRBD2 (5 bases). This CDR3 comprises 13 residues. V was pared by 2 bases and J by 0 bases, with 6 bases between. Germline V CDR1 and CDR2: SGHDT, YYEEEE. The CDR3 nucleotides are TGTGCCAGCAGCTTACTAGTCTCCTACGAGCAGTACTTC. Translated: CASSLLVSYEQYF.

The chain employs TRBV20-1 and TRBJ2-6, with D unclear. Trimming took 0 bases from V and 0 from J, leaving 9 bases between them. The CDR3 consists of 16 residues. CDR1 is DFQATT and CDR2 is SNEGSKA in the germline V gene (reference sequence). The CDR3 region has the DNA TGCAGTGCTAGAGAAGGGTTCTCCTCTGGGGCCAACGTCCTGACTTTC. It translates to CSAREGFSSGANVLTF.

The CDR3, as DNA: TGTGCCAGCACCCCGGGGGCAGGGGTTGGCGAGCAGTACTTC. It codes for CASTPGAGVGEQYF. The chain is built from TRBV27 and TRBJ2-7, with D perhaps matching TRBD1 or TRBD2 (6 bases each). Trimming stripped 7 bases from V and 6 bases from J, with 19 bases between. The V gene's germline CDR1 is MNHEY and CDR2 SMNVEV (reference sequence). The CDR3 spans 14 residues.

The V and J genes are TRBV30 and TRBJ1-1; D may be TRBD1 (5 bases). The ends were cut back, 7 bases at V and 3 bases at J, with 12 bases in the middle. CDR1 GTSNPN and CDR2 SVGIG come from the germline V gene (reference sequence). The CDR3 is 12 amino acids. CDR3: CALVGGYTEAFF. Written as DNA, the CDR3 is TGTGCCTTAGTCGGGGGGTACACTGAAGCTTTCTTT.

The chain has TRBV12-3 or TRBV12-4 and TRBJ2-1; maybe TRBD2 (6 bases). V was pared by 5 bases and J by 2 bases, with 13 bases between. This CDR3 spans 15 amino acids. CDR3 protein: CASSPGRDTYNEQFF. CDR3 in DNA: TGTGCCAGCAGTCCGGGGCGGGATACCTACAATGAGCAGTTCTTC.

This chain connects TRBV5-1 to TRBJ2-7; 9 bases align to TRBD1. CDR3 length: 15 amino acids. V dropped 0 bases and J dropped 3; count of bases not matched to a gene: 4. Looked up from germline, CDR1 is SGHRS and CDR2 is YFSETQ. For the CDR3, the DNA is TGCGCCAGCAGCTTGGAATCGACAGGGGGCTACGAGCAGTACTTC. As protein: CASSLESTGGYEQYF.

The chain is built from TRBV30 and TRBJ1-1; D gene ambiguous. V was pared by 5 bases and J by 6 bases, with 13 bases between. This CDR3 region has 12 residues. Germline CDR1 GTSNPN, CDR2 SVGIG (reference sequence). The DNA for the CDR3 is TGTGCCTGGGGACTGGAGTTGGCTGAAGCTTTCTTT. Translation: CAWGLELAEAFF.

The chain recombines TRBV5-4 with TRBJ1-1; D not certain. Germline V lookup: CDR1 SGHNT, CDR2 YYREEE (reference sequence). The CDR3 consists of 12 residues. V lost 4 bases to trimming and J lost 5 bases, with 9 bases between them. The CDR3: CASSATSTEAFF. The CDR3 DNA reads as TGTGCCAGCAGCGCAACCTCAACTGAAGCTTTCTTT.

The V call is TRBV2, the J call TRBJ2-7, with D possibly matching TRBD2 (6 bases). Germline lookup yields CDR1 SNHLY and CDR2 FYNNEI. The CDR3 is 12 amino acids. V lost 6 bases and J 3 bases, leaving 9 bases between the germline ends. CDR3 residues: CASRWDFYEQYF. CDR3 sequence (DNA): TGTGCCAGCAGGTGGGACTTCTACGAGCAGTACTTC. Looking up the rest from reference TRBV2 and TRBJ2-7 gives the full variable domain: EPEVTQTPSHQVTQMGQEVILRCVPISNHLYFYWYRQILGQKVEFLVSFYNNEISEKSEIFDDQFSVERPDGSNFTLKIRSTKLEDSAMYFCASRWDFYEQYFGPGTRLTVT.

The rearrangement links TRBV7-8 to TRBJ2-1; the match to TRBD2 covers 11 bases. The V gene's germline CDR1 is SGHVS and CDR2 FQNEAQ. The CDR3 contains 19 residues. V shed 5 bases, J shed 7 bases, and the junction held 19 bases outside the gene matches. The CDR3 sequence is CASSAPGLAARGSGNEQFF. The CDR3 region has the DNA TGTGCCAGCAGCGCTCCGGGACTAGCGGCCAGAGGATCTGGGAATGAGCAGTTCTTC.

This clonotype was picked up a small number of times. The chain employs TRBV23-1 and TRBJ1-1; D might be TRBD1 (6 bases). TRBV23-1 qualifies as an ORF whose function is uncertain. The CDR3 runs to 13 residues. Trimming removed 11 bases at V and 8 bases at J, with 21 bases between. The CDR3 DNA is TGCGCCCCCGTCCCTTACCCGGACAGAGAAGCTTTCTTT. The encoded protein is CAPVPYPDREAFF.

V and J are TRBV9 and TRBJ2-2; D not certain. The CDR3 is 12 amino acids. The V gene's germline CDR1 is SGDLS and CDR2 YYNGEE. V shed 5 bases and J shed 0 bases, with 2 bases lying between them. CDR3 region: CASRSNTGELFF. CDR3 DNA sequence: TGTGCCAGCAGGTCGAACACCGGGGAGCTGTTTTTT.

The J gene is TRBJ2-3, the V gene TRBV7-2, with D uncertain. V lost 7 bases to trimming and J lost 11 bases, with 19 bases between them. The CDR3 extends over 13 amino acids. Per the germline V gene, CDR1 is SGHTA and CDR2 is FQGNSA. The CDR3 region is CASTVDLRHGQYF. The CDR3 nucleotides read TGTGCCAGCACCGTGGATCTGCGCCATGGGCAGTATTTT.

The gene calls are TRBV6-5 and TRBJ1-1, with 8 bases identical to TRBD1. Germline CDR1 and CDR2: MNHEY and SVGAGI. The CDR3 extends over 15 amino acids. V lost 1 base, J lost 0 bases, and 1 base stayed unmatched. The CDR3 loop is CASSYLGQVNTEAFF. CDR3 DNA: TGTGCCAGCAGTTACTTGGGACAGGTGAACACTGAAGCTTTCTTT.

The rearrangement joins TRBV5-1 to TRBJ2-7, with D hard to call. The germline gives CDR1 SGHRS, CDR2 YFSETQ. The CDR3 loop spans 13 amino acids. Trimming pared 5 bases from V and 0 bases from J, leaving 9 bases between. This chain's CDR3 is CASRAPPSYEQYF. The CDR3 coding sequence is TGCGCCAGCAGAGCCCCTCCCTCCTACGAGCAGTACTTC.

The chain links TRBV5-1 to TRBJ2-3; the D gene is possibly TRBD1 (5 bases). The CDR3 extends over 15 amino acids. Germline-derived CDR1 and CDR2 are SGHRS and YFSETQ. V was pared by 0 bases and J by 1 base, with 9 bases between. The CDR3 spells CASSLGVTGTDTQYF. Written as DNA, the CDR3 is TGCGCCAGCAGCTTGGGAGTGACAGGCACAGATACGCAGTATTTT. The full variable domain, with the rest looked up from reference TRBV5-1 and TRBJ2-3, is KAGVTQTPRYLIKTRGQQVTLSCSPISGHRSVSWYQQTPGQGLQFLFEYFSETQRNKGNFPGRFSGRQFSNSRSEMNVSTLELGDSALYLCASSLGVTGTDTQYFGPGTRLTVL.

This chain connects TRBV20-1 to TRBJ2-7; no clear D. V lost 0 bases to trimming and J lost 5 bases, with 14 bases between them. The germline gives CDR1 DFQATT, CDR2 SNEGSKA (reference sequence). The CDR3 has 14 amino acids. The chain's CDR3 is CSARDPVVFHEQYF. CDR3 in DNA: TGCAGTGCTAGAGATCCGGTCGTATTTCACGAGCAGTACTTC.

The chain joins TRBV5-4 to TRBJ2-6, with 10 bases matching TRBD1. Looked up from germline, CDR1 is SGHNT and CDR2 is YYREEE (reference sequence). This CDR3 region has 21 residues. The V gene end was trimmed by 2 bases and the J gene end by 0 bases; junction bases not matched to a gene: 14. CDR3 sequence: CASSFFPPRDRGFSGANVLTF. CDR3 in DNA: TGTGCCAGCAGCTTTTTTCCGCCGCGGGACAGGGGATTCTCTGGGGCCAACGTCCTGACTTTC.

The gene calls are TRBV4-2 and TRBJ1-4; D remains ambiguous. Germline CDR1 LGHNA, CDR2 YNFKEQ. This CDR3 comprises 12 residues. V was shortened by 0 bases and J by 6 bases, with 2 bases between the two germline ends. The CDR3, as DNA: TGTGCCAGCAGCCAAGATGATGAAAAACTGTTTTTT. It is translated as CASSQDDEKLFF.

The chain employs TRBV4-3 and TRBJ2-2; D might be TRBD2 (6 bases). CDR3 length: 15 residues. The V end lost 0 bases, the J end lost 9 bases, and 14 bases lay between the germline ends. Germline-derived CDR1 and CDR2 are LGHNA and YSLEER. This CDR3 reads CASSQDDGGRRELFF. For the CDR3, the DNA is TGCGCCAGCAGCCAAGATGACGGGGGAAGGCGGGAGCTGTTTTTT.

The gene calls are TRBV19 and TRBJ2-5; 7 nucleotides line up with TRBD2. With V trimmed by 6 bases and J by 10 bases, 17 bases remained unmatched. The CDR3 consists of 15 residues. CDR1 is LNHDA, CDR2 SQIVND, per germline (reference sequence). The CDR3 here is CASSLHLAAPESQYF. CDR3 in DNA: TGTGCCAGTAGCCTCCACCTAGCGGCCCCAGAAAGCCAGTACTTC.

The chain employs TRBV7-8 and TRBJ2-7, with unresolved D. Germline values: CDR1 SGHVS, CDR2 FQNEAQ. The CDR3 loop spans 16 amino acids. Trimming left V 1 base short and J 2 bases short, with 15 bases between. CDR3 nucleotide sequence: TGTGCCAGCAGCTTAGTGCCGCCGACCCCTCCCTACGAGCAGTACTTC. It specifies CASSLVPPTPPYEQYF.

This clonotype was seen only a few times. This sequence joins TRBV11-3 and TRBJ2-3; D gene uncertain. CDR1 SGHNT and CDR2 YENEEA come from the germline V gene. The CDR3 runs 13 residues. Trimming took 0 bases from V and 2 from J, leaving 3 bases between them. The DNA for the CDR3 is TGTGCCAGCAGCTTAGAGAACACAGATACGCAGTATTTT. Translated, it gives CASSLENTDTQYF.

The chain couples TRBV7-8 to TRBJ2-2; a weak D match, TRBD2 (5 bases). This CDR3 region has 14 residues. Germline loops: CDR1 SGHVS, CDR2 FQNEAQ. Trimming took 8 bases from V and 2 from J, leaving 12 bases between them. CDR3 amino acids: CASLPGSNTGELFF. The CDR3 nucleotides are TGTGCCAGCCTCCCGGGAAGCAACACCGGGGAGCTGTTTTTT.

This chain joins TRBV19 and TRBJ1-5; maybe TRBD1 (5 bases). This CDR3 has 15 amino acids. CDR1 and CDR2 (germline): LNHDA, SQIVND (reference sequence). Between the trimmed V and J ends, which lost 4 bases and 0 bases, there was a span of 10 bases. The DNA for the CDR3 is TGTGCCAGTAGTACCTCAGGGTATAGCAATCAGCCCCAGCATTTT. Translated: CASSTSGYSNQPQHF.